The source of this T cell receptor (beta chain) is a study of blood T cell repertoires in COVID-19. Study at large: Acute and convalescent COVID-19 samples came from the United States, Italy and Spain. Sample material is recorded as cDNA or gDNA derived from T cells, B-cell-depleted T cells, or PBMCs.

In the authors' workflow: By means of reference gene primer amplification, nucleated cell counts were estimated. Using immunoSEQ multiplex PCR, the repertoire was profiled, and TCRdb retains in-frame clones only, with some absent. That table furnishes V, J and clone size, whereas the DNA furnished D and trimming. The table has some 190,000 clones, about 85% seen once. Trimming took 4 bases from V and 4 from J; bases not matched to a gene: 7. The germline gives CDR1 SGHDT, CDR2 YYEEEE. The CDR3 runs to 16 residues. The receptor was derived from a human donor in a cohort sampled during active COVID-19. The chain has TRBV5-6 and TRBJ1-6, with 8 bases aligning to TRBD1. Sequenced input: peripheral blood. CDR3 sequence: CASSPGTGRYNSPLHF. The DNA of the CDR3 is TGTGCCAGCAGCCCTGGGACAGGCCGTTATAATTCACCCCTCCACTTT.